The 14 T cell receptor beta chains below were found in one sample sequenced in a study of cytomegalovirus exposure and HLA in healthy donors. Primers for the PCR totalled 60 Vbeta and 13 Jbeta. Profiling relied on immunoSEQ multiplex PCR, and the TCRdb table lists in-frame clones only, not all of them. The repertoire holds some 140,000 clones, with 70% to 90% as singletons. Sequenced input: PBMCs. These receptor sequences come from a woman in her thirties or forties in good health and CMV-seropositive.

V and J are TRBV11-2 and TRBJ2-1; 7 bases are shared with TRBD2. The germline gives CDR1 SGHAT, CDR2 FQNNGV. There are 16 residues in the CDR3. V lost 7 bases and J lost 0; bases outside the gene matches: 9. CDR3 nucleotides: TGTGCCAGCACGAGGAGGAGCGGGACCTCCTACAATGAGCAGTTCTTC. Amino acid sequence: CASTRRSGTSYNEQFF.

The V gene is TRBV11-2, the J gene TRBJ2-7; D ambiguous. The germline CDR1 and CDR2 sequences are SGHAT and FQNNGV. With 5 bases removed from V and 7 bases from J, the gap between germline ends came to 12 bases. The CDR3 runs to 12 residues. The CDR3 sequence is CASSPPLLEQYF. CDR3 nucleotide sequence: TGTGCCAGCAGCCCACCCCTGCTAGAGCAGTACTTC.

V and J are TRBV12-5 and TRBJ2-7; 7 bases line up with TRBD2. Per the germline V gene, CDR1 is LGHNT and CDR2 is FRNRAP. CDR3 length: 14 amino acids. The ends lost 2 bases at V and 4 bases at J; junction bases unmatched: 5. CDR3 sequence reads: CASGLNGRPYEQYF. In DNA, the CDR3 is TGTGCTAGTGGTTTGAACGGGAGGCCTTACGAGCAGTACTTC. Supplemented by reference TRBV12-5 and TRBJ2-7, the full variable domain reads DARVTQTPRHKVTEMGQEVTMRCQPILGHNTVFWYRQTMMQGLELLAYFRNRAPLDDSGMPKDRFSAEMPDATLATLKIQPSEPRDSAVYFCASGLNGRPYEQYFGPGTRLTVT.

This clone showed up just a few times. The chain couples TRBV19 to TRBJ1-2; 12 bases agree with TRBD1. This CDR3 region has 13 residues. Per germline, CDR1 LNHDA and CDR2 SQIVND (reference sequence). J gave up 10 bases and V 8 bases, and 8 bases lay outside the gene matches. The CDR3 here is CASASGTGGIYTF. DNA for the CDR3: TGTGCCAGTGCATCGGGGACAGGGGGCATCTACACCTTC.

This clone came up a few times. This same CDR3 is encoded by further DNA sequences in the sample. This chain links TRBV19 with TRBJ2-7; 9 positions match TRBD1. The CDR3 consists of 15 residues. Germline V CDR1 and CDR2: LNHDA, SQIVND (reference sequence). V shed 3 bases, J shed 3 bases, and the junction held 6 bases outside the gene matches. Here the CDR3 DNA reads TGTGCCAGTAGTATCCAGACAGGGGGACTCTACGAGCAGTACTTC. As protein: CASSIQTGGLYEQYF.

This chain links TRBV2 with TRBJ1-5; 10 bases are shared with TRBD1. After removal of 7 bases from V and 1 base from J, the junction contained 4 bases not matched to a gene. CDR3 length: 15 amino acids. CDR1 SNHLY and CDR2 FYNNEI come from the germline V gene. CDR3 protein: CASTTTGGSNQPQHF. The CDR3 coding sequence is TGTGCCAGCACTACGACAGGGGGCAGCAATCAGCCCCAGCATTTT. Full variable domain (missing parts from reference TRBV2 and TRBJ1-5): EPEVTQTPSHQVTQMGQEVILRCVPISNHLYFYWYRQILGQKVEFLVSFYNNEISEKSEIFDDQFSVERPDGSNFTLKIRSTKLEDSAMYFCASTTTGGSNQPQHFGDGTRLSIL.

This clone was recorded a few times. The genes are TRBV7-9 and TRBJ2-1; no clear D gene. The V and J ends lost 6 bases and 4 bases respectively, with 4 bases between them. The CDR3 has 11 amino acids. Germline assignment: CDR1 SEHNR and CDR2 FQNEAQ (reference sequence). This chain's CDR3 is CASSNYNEQFF. In nucleotides, the CDR3 is TGTGCCAGCAGTAATTACAATGAGCAGTTCTTC.

This clone was recorded once. The identical CDR3 is also encoded by other nucleotide sequences in the sample. The rearrangement links TRBV7-9 to TRBJ2-7; tentative D call: TRBD1 (5 bases). This CDR3 contains 13 residues. CDR1 SEHNR and CDR2 FQNEAQ come from the germline V gene (reference sequence). V lost 0 bases and J lost 2, with 5 bases in between. The DNA for the CDR3 is TGTGCCAGCAGCTTAGCAGGGGCCTACGAGCAGTACTTC. It codes for CASSLAGAYEQYF.

This clone was counted once. The V and J genes are TRBV27 and TRBJ2-7; a possible D gene is TRBD1 (6 bases). The CDR3 runs 14 residues. V was shortened by 5 bases and J by 3 bases, with 14 bases between the two germline ends. Germline CDR1 reads MNHEY; CDR2 reads SMNVEV (reference sequence). CDR3 residues: CASSAYREVYEQYF. The CDR3 DNA reads TGTGCCAGCAGTGCCTACAGGGAAGTCTACGAGCAGTACTTC.

The chain combines TRBV27 with TRBJ1-5; 8 positions agree with TRBD1. Trimming removed 9 bases from V and 5 bases from J; junction bases left unmatched: 12. CDR1 MNHEY and CDR2 SMNVEV come from the germline V gene (reference sequence). This CDR3 is built from 15 residues. The CDR3 here is CARVFGQGGYQPQHF. In DNA form, the CDR3 reads TGTGCCAGAGTATTCGGACAGGGCGGGTATCAGCCCCAGCATTTT.

The J gene is TRBJ2-1, the V gene TRBV7-6; TRBD2 agrees at 10 bases. The V gene end was trimmed by 1 base and the J gene end by 6 bases; junction bases not matched to a gene: 6. Per the germline V gene, CDR1 is SGHVS and CDR2 is FNYEAQ. The CDR3 is made up of 16 amino acids. CDR3: CASSLELAGAGNEQFF. CDR3 DNA: TGTGCCAGCAGCTTAGAGCTAGCGGGAGCCGGCAATGAGCAGTTCTTC.

This chain uses TRBV15 with TRBJ2-3; 9 nucleotides agree with TRBD2. The CDR3 extends over 16 amino acids. Germline CDR1 LNHNV, CDR2 YYDKDF (reference sequence). The junction had 6 bases not matched to a gene; V was cut back by 5 bases and J by 0 bases. CDR3 coding DNA: TGTGCCACCAGCTTGTCTAGCGGGGTTAGCACAGATACGCAGTATTTT. Residues: CATSLSSGVSTDTQYF.

The chain employs TRBV27 and TRBJ1-6; D is uncertain. The V end lost 6 bases, the J end lost 0 bases, and 9 bases lay between the germline ends. Germline V gene sequence: CDR1 MNHEY, CDR2 SMNVEV (reference sequence). The CDR3 runs 15 residues. CDR3 sequence reads: CASRSRDSYNSPLHF. CDR3 DNA sequence: TGTGCCAGCAGATCCCGGGACTCCTATAATTCACCCCTCCACTTT.

J is TRBJ2-5 and V is TRBV19; 9 bases are a match to TRBD1. Trimming took 4 bases from V and 4 from J; bases not matched to a gene: 1. CDR1 and CDR2 from the germline V gene are LNHDA and SQIVND (reference sequence). The CDR3 has 13 residues. The CDR3 loop is CASSTTGGETQYF. Here the CDR3 DNA reads TGTGCCAGTAGTACGACAGGGGGAGAGACCCAGTACTTC.